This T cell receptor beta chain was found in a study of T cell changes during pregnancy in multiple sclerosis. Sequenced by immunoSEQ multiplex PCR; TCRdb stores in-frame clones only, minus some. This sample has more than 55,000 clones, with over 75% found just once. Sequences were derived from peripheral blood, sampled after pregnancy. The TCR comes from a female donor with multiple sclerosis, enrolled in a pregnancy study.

CDR3 region: CASSQHRAGTDTQYF. DNA for the CDR3: TGCGCCAGCAGCCAGCACAGGGCTGGAACAGATACGCAGTATTTT. The chain links TRBV4-1 to TRBJ2-3, with D perhaps matching TRBD1 (6 bases). Trimming took 3 bases from V and 3 from J, leaving 13 bases between them. The V gene's germline CDR1 is MGHRA and CDR2 YSYEKL. The CDR3 consists of 15 residues.